This T cell receptor (beta chain) was sequenced during a study of CXCR3-negative and CXCR3-positive naive CD8 T cells. Whole-study findings and limits: Against CXCR3-negative naive cells, CXCR3-positive naive cells showed more hydrophobic TRB CDR3s.

It was by 5' RACE with UMI labels that the TRB cDNA libraries were prepared. TCRdb reanalyzed the 5' RACE reads, giving one entry per CDR3 protein sequence and no DNA. The sample is made up of around 130,000 distinct CDR3 sequences, and the top ten hold around 0.54% of it. The germline gives CDR1 SGHNT, CDR2 YENEEA. The CDR3 totals 16 residues. Remarks on this clonotype: What it binds is unknown.

The source material was naive CXCR3+ CD8+ T cells from blood. The subset denotes: CD45RO-CCR7+CD27+CD95- naive CD8+ T cells expressing CXCR3 (TNR3+). The clonotype comes from a human donor in good health. Some clones in this sample may be carry-over from other donors' samples. The rearrangement joins TRBV11-3 to TRBJ2-5; lacking DNA, the TRBD2 call made by TCRdb goes unchecked. The CDR3 region is CASSELSGGTQETQYF.